These T cell receptor beta chains were read from a single sample in a study of T-cell reconstitution after alpha-beta-depleted transplantation in children. MiXCR, run by TCRdb on the PCR reads, gives a single entry per CDR3 protein. The sample consists of some 550,000 distinct CDR3 sequences, around 20% of them appearing once. Here the sequenced sample was PBMCs from the stem cell graft donor, taken from the stem cell graft. The receptors were sampled from a human donor who donated a stem cell graft to a child with acute lymphoblastic leukemia. Each CDR3 is given with its conserved first and last residue. D genes are given only for firm matches. Expanded clones get a size class; other rows say once, few or many, or leave the size out.

abundance: .
j_gene: TRBJ2-7
d_gene: .
v_gene: TRBV6-2/TRBV6-3
CDR3aa: CASSTGFAEFEQYF
CDR3nt: TGTGCCAGCAGTACAGGTTTTGCCGAGTTCGAGCAGTACTTC

abundance: .
j_gene: TRBJ1-5
d_gene: .
v_gene: TRBV12-3/TRBV12-4
CDR3aa: CASSFPGNQPQHF
CDR3nt: TGTGCCAGCAGTTTTCCTGGAAATCAGCCCCAGCATTTT

abundance: few
j_gene: TRBJ1-1
d_gene: TRBD1
v_gene: TRBV7-9
CDR3aa: CASSHRDRGTEAFF
CDR3nt: TGTGCCAGCAGCCACCGGGACAGGGGCACTGAAGCTTTCTTT

abundance: .
j_gene: TRBJ2-1
d_gene: TRBD1
v_gene: TRBV6-2/TRBV6-3
CDR3aa: CASRPTGGPYNEQFF
CDR3nt: TGTGCCAGCAGACCGACAGGGGGTCCCTACAATGAGCAGTTCTTC

abundance: .
j_gene: TRBJ1-1
d_gene: .
v_gene: TRBV13
CDR3aa: CASSPEAGMEAFF
CDR3nt: TGTGCCAGCAGCCCGGAGGCAGGGATGGAAGCTTTCTTT

abundance: few
j_gene: TRBJ2-7
d_gene: TRBD2
v_gene: TRBV5-1
CDR3aa: CATSPTSGTAYEQYF
CDR3nt: TGCGCCACCAGTCCGACTAGCGGGACAGCCTACGAGCAGTACTTC

abundance: few
j_gene: TRBJ2-3
d_gene: .
v_gene: TRBV23-1
CDR3aa: CASSQPDTPGTDTQYF
CDR3nt: TGCGCCAGCAGTCAACCGGACACCCCAGGCACAGATACGCAGTATTTT

abundance: .
j_gene: TRBJ2-7
d_gene: TRBD1
v_gene: TRBV20-1
CDR3aa: CSARDRGRREQYF
CDR3nt: TGCAGTGCTAGGGACAGGGGGAGGCGCGAGCAGTACTTC

abundance: .
j_gene: TRBJ2-2
d_gene: TRBD2
v_gene: TRBV7-2
CDR3aa: CASTYPMLAVNTGELFF
CDR3nt: TGTGCCAGCACCTATCCCATGCTAGCGGTGAACACCGGGGAGCTGTTTTTT

abundance: once
j_gene: TRBJ2-1
d_gene: TRBD2
v_gene: TRBV4-1
CDR3aa: CASSRGREGNEQFF
CDR3nt: TGCGCCAGCAGCCGGGGGCGGGAGGGCAATGAGCAGTTCTTC

abundance: .
j_gene: TRBJ2-7
d_gene: .
v_gene: TRBV5-1
CDR3aa: CASSWSGGYEQYF
CDR3nt: TGCGCCAGCAGCTGGTCAGGAGGTTACGAGCAGTACTTC

abundance: .
j_gene: TRBJ1-1
d_gene: .
v_gene: TRBV12-3/TRBV12-4
CDR3aa: CASSFPGAAKFEAFF
CDR3nt: TGTGCCAGCAGTTTTCCGGGGGCAGCGAAATTTGAAGCTTTCTTT

abundance: .
j_gene: TRBJ2-3
d_gene: .
v_gene: TRBV9
CDR3aa: CASSVGRRSVVTDTQYF
CDR3nt: TGTGCCAGCAGCGTAGGCAGGCGGTCCGTGGTGACAGATACGCAGTATTTT

abundance: few
j_gene: TRBJ2-7
d_gene: .
v_gene: TRBV20-1
CDR3aa: CSASRGSGSYEQYF
CDR3nt: TGCAGTGCTAGTAGAGGGAGTGGGTCCTACGAGCAGTACTTC

abundance: .
j_gene: TRBJ2-1
d_gene: .
v_gene: TRBV7-9
CDR3aa: CASSLGPLEANEQFF
CDR3nt: TGTGCCAGCAGCTTAGGCCCTTTGGAGGCCAATGAGCAGTTCTTC

abundance: few
j_gene: TRBJ1-1
d_gene: .
v_gene: TRBV12-3/TRBV12-4
CDR3aa: CASREAGSAFF
CDR3nt: TGTGCCAGCAGAGAGGCTGGGTCAGCTTTCTTT

abundance: many
j_gene: TRBJ1-1
d_gene: TRBD1
v_gene: TRBV24-1
CDR3aa: CATRDRDTEAFF
CDR3nt: TGTGCCACCAGGGACAGGGACACTGAAGCTTTCTTT

abundance: .
j_gene: TRBJ1-2
d_gene: .
v_gene: TRBV25-1
CDR3aa: CASKQTLMDGYTF
CDR3nt: TGTGCCAGCAAACAGACCCTGATGGATGGCTACACCTTC

abundance: few
j_gene: TRBJ2-1
d_gene: TRBD2
v_gene: TRBV14
CDR3aa: CASSQDRIAGVGEQFF
CDR3nt: TGTGCCAGCAGCCAAGATCGGATAGCGGGAGTCGGTGAGCAGTTCTTC

abundance: .
j_gene: TRBJ1-4
d_gene: .
v_gene: TRBV25-1
CDR3aa: CASMGEKLFF
CDR3nt: TGTGCCAGCATGGGTGAAAAACTGTTTTTT

abundance: .
j_gene: TRBJ2-5
d_gene: TRBD2
v_gene: TRBV5-1
CDR3aa: CASSLDYAGSGSPQETQYF
CDR3nt: TGCGCCAGCAGCTTGGATTATGCGGGTAGCGGGAGTCCCCAAGAGACCCAGTACTTC

abundance: .
j_gene: TRBJ1-2
d_gene: .
v_gene: TRBV7-9
CDR3aa: CASGRGGYTF
CDR3nt: TGTGCCAGCGGGCGGGGTGGCTACACCTTC

abundance: .
j_gene: TRBJ2-2
d_gene: TRBD2
v_gene: TRBV7-6
CDR3aa: CASSLATAGVTGELFF
CDR3nt: TGTGCCAGCAGCTTAGCAACAGCGGGGGTCACCGGGGAGCTGTTTTTT

abundance: .
j_gene: TRBJ1-3
d_gene: .
v_gene: TRBV5-1
CDR3aa: CASSHRDATRNTIYF
CDR3nt: TGCGCCAGCAGCCACCGGGACGCCACGCGAAACACCATATATTTT

abundance: few
j_gene: TRBJ2-3
d_gene: TRBD1
v_gene: TRBV5-1
CDR3aa: CASSVGTGPTDTQYF
CDR3nt: TGCGCCAGCAGCGTAGGGACAGGACCCACAGATACGCAGTATTTT

abundance: .
j_gene: TRBJ1-1
d_gene: .
v_gene: TRBV5-4
CDR3aa: CASSLKLGLNTEAFF
CDR3nt: TGTGCCAGCAGCTTAAAATTGGGTTTGAACACTGAAGCTTTCTTT

abundance: many
j_gene: TRBJ2-7
d_gene: .
v_gene: TRBV5-6
CDR3aa: CASSFSGVEQYF
CDR3nt: TGTGCCAGCAGCTTCTCAGGGGTCGAGCAGTACTTC

abundance: .
j_gene: TRBJ2-7
d_gene: TRBD1
v_gene: TRBV5-1
CDR3aa: CASRGTGRPYEQYF
CDR3nt: TGCGCCAGCAGAGGGACAGGACGTCCCTACGAGCAGTACTTC

abundance: .
j_gene: TRBJ2-1
d_gene: .
v_gene: TRBV5-1
CDR3aa: CASRPDSLGSYNEQFF
CDR3nt: TGCGCCAGCAGGCCGGACAGCTTGGGGTCCTACAATGAGCAGTTCTTC

abundance: few
j_gene: TRBJ2-7
d_gene: TRBD2
v_gene: TRBV10-3
CDR3aa: CAISPGGVEQYF
CDR3nt: TGTGCCATCAGCCCCGGGGGGGTCGAGCAGTACTTC

abundance: .
j_gene: TRBJ1-2
d_gene: .
v_gene: TRBV18
CDR3aa: CASSDATRGGYTF
CDR3nt: TGTGCCAGCTCAGACGCTACCCGAGGGGGCTACACCTTC

abundance: .
j_gene: TRBJ2-3
d_gene: .
v_gene: TRBV4-1
CDR3aa: CASSQVGPTDTQYF
CDR3nt: TGCGCCAGCAGCCAAGTAGGCCCCACAGATACGCAGTATTTT

abundance: few
j_gene: TRBJ1-2
d_gene: .
v_gene: TRBV20-1
CDR3aa: CSAAAGQNYGYTF
CDR3nt: TGCAGTGCTGCCGCTGGACAGAACTATGGCTACACCTTC

abundance: few
j_gene: TRBJ2-1
d_gene: .
v_gene: TRBV5-6
CDR3aa: CASSLAGREQFF
CDR3nt: TGTGCCAGCAGCTTGGCCGGTCGGGAGCAGTTCTTC

abundance: .
j_gene: TRBJ2-5
d_gene: TRBD2
v_gene: TRBV5-1
CDR3aa: CASSDGRTSGTGTQYF
CDR3nt: TGCGCCAGCAGCGACGGGAGGACTAGCGGCACGGGGACCCAGTACTTC

abundance: .
j_gene: TRBJ2-7
d_gene: TRBD1
v_gene: TRBV27
CDR3aa: CASNPGQGGEQYF
CDR3nt: TGTGCCAGCAATCCGGGACAGGGCGGCGAGCAGTACTTC

abundance: few
j_gene: TRBJ1-1
d_gene: TRBD1
v_gene: TRBV11-1
CDR3aa: CASSLALAQGAVMNTEAFF
CDR3nt: TGTGCCAGCAGCTTAGCGTTAGCGCAGGGGGCTGTCATGAACACTGAAGCTTTCTTT

abundance: few
j_gene: TRBJ1-4
d_gene: .
v_gene: TRBV29-1
CDR3aa: CSAGRGNNEKLFF
CDR3nt: TGCAGCGCCGGCCGTGGGAATAATGAAAAACTGTTTTTT

abundance: many
j_gene: TRBJ1-1
d_gene: .
v_gene: TRBV10-3
CDR3aa: CAISGQVNTEAFF
CDR3nt: TGTGCCATCAGTGGACAGGTGAACACTGAAGCTTTCTTT

abundance: .
j_gene: TRBJ2-7
d_gene: TRBD2
v_gene: TRBV6-2/TRBV6-3
CDR3aa: CASSPRGLAGGPHEQYF
CDR3nt: TGTGCCAGCAGCCCAAGGGGGCTAGCGGGAGGCCCTCACGAGCAGTACTTC

abundance: .
j_gene: TRBJ1-2
d_gene: .
v_gene: TRBV20-1
CDR3aa: CSANWGRNYGYTF
CDR3nt: TGCAGTGCTAATTGGGGCCGGAACTATGGCTACACCTTC

abundance: .
j_gene: TRBJ2-7
d_gene: TRBD1
v_gene: TRBV5-1
CDR3aa: CASSFYYTGAYDQYF
CDR3nt: TGCGCCAGCAGCTTCTATTATACAGGGGCCTACGATCAGTACTTC

abundance: few
j_gene: TRBJ1-6
d_gene: .
v_gene: TRBV20-1
CDR3aa: CSVAWGSSYNSPLHF
CDR3nt: TGCAGTGTCGCGTGGGGGAGCTCCTATAATTCACCCCTCCACTTT

abundance: .
j_gene: TRBJ1-5
d_gene: .
v_gene: TRBV18
CDR3aa: CASSATGHGNQPQHF
CDR3nt: TGTGCCAGCTCAGCTACAGGGCACGGGAATCAGCCCCAGCATTTT

abundance: few
j_gene: TRBJ2-3
d_gene: .
v_gene: TRBV5-1
CDR3aa: CASSKPSTGRATDTQYF
CDR3nt: TGCGCCAGCAGCAAGCCCTCGACAGGGAGGGCCACAGATACGCAGTATTTT